The TCR beta chain described here comes from a study of cytomegalovirus exposure and HLA in healthy donors. Broader study findings: No immune exposure information besides CMV serostatus was available.

The PCR was carried out with 60 Vbeta primers and 13 Jbeta primers. The protocol was immunoSEQ multiplex PCR, while the TCRdb copy is restricted to in-frame clones and leaves out a portion. The table includes under 200,000 clones, around 68% detected once. This clone has only a few counts. What it binds is not known. V was pared by 6 bases and J by 7 bases, with 9 bases of the junction left unmatched. Germline values: CDR1 MGHDK, CDR2 SYGVNS. CDR3 length equals 14 residues. The specimen was PBMCs. The source of this sequence is a woman in her forties in good health and CMV-seropositive. The chain has TRBV25-1 and TRBJ2-5; 9 positions agree with TRBD1. The CDR3: CASRLQGAGGTQYF. The CDR3 DNA follows: TGTGCCAGCAGATTACAGGGGGCTGGAGGGACCCAGTACTTC.